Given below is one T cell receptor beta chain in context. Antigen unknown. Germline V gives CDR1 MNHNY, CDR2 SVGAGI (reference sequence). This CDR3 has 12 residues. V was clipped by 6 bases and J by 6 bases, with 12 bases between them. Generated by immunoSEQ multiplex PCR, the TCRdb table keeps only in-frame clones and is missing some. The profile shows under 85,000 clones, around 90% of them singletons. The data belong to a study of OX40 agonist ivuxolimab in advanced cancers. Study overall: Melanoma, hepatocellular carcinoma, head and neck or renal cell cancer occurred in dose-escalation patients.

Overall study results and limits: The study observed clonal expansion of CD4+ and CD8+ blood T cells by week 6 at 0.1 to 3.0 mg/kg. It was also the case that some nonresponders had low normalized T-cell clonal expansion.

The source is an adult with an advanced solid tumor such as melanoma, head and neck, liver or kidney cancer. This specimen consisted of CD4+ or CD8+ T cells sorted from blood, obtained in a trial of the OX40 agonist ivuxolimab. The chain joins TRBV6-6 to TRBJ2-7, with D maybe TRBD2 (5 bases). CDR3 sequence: CASSPPGFEQYF. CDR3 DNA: TGTGCCAGCAGCCCCCCGGGGTTCGAGCAGTACTTC.